The present entry profiles one T cell receptor (beta chain) with its context. Its cognate antigen has yet to be identified. No much larger clonotype is one base removed from it; base qualities were not supplied. The source of the sample is a study of cytomegalovirus exposure and HLA in healthy donors (dated by TCRdb to about 2017). As for the study more broadly: In an earlier analysis of 587 of the donors, 276 Gb of sequence data and roughly 100 million unique TCR beta sequences from about 179 million T cells were reported. An early release that covered some 640 HLA-typed donors contained 300 to 350 gigabases of sequencing data and some 87 million unique TCR sequences. Of the 398 genotyped donors, 80% to 90% were placed in the genetic ancestry cluster associated with self-reported Caucasian donors. The aim of the study was to test whether cataloging public T cell receptors could identify signatures of past pathogen exposure. The T cell repertoires of 670 or so subjects were profiled by immunosequencing and related to cytomegalovirus serostatus. A separate validation cohort of roughly 120 different subjects was used in addition to the roughly 720-subject first cohort. The study combined high-throughput TCR immunosequencing, statistical association of individual TCRs with disease status, and machine learning to predict cytomegalovirus infection status. A later analysis re-examined previously published TCR beta repertoires from roughly 720 donors and added high-resolution HLA genotyping to investigate patterns of TCR occurrence. Rather than drawing on any new phenotypic data, the later analysis identified candidate immune exposures from TCR beta sequences and the way those sequences occurred across donors. An earlier analysis of 587 of the donors used high-throughput TCR beta sequencing to judge whether each TCR beta V gene segment behaved as functional or pseudogenic. Donor age, sex, ethnicity and CMV serostatus were compiled alongside the repertoire data. A later genetic analysis took genome-wide SNP genotypes for about 65% of the roughly 670 donors and used that subset as a discovery cohort. All discovery cohort repertoires had been generated on a single sequencing platform. HLA typing included class I and class II loci at four-digit resolution. The number of donors typed differed by locus, with about 620-630 for A, B, C, DRB1 and DQB1, roughly 520 for DQA1, 600 to 610 for DPA1, and 400 to 490 for DPB1. Roughly 5 DR-DQ haplotypes were handled as single units for association and clustering because linkage in the cohort was strong. Across around 400 genotyped donors of the cohort, an average of approximately 240,000 unique TCR beta nucleotide sequences per donor were sequenced, and 15% to 20% of those sequences were non-productive. Study-level results and caveats: A further reported finding was that TCR beta sequences accurately predicted the HLA-A and HLA-B alleles for most subjects in the first cohort. Presence/absence analyses assumed roughly uniform sequencing depth across donors, an assumption that may not hold. In vitro tests confirmed that a few of the cytomegalovirus-associated TCR beta chains recognize cytomegalovirus antigens. It was suggested by the authors that the approach could potentially be generalized to other disease states and immunological phenotypes. CMV serostatus was the only immune exposure information available for the cohort. The sequencing pipeline was judged likely to have produced a cluster of highly shared sequence variants as a technical artifact. Linkage disequilibrium might explain the correlated functional status among segregating V segments, but an unknown experimental factor could not be ruled out. In both the original and validation cohorts, the classifier was reported to diagnose cytomegalovirus status with high specificity and sensitivity. In a later analysis, HLA-associated TCR beta chains showed more clonal expansion and lower generation probabilities than non-associated chains that were equally common. At a false discovery rate of 0.05, a later analysis linked about 17,000 TCR beta sequences to specific HLA alleles. An association between a missense DCLRE1C variant and V-gene and J-gene trimming of TCR beta chains was found in a later genetic analysis and replicated in an independent cohort. Broadly in line with IMGT annotations, most TCR beta V segments showed up in productive rearrangements about 87% or about 30% of the time in an earlier analysis of 587 of the donors. Across donors, most TCR sequences were observed very rarely, whereas some public TCRs were present in many individuals. This cohort had only TCR beta chains sequenced, and the lack of alpha or paired-chain data limited which features could be detected. Because HLA typing was unavailable for some donors at each locus, only the typed subset was used in association tests. The earlier analysis of almost 600 of the donors excluded around 17 rarely observed V segments, including chromosome 9 orphons, because counts were too low. According to a later genetic analysis, donors in an Asian-associated ancestry cluster had fewer N-insertions in productive TCRs than the approximately 670-donor mean. When HLA alleles, especially DR and DQ, strongly co-occurred, TCR associations were difficult to assign to individual alleles. In a later analysis, TCR association rates were found to vary across HLA loci, with the most associated TCRs seen for DRB1 alleles and the fewest for HLA-C alleles. In a later analysis, most CMV-associated TCR beta chains were found to appear HLA-restricted, with HLA associations seemingly driven largely by CMV exposure. In a later analysis, several top co-occurrence clusters were reported to appear linked to parvovirus B19, influenza, CMV and Epstein-Barr virus. In the study, 150 to 200 TCR beta chains were listed as associated with cytomegalovirus.

The cohort consisted of 650 to 850 healthy bone marrow donors. At the time of sampling, all cohort members were nominally healthy, though unrecorded immune exposures were likely present. The donor was CMV seropositive and belonged to the group of 250 to 300 seropositive cohort members. Each donor provided a peripheral blood sample, and peripheral blood mononuclear cells were used for TCR beta sequencing. Genomic DNA extraction from the blood cell samples was performed with the Qiagen DNeasy Blood Extraction Kit. Library method: the immunoSEQ multiplex PCR assay. For the multiplex PCR, a mixture combining 60 forward primers for TCR Vbeta segments and 13 reverse primers for TCR Jbeta segments was used. A multiplex PCR assay on genomic DNA amplified the CDR3 region of rearranged TCR beta genes. Amplified TCR beta libraries were sequenced as 87-base-pair reads on the Illumina HiSeq System. The original pipeline was this. A later analysis tallied 70 million to 100 million unique TCR beta chains across the 666 repertoires, and 10 million to 11 million of those chains were shared by two or more donors. A nearest-neighbor algorithm error-corrected the raw reads and collapsed the reads into unique sequences, merging closely related sequences to remove PCR and sequencing errors. Alignment of CDR3 sequences to IMGT reference sequences was used to assign V, D and J gene segments. For a sequence to be retained, a match of at least six nucleotides to both a V gene segment and a J gene segment was required. A rearrangement was called productive if the CDR3 had no stop codons and remained in frame with V and J, and every other rearrangement was called non-productive. Following IMGT convention, CDR3 was defined as the stretch from the second conserved V-encoded cysteine to the conserved J-encoded phenylalanine. The earlier analysis of roughly 590 of the donors excluded any sequence lacking an unambiguous match to a single V gene segment. In an earlier analysis of several hundred of the donors, V segments were called functional above 56.7% productive rearrangements and were called segregating when the between-donor standard deviation exceeded 5%. A statistical classification framework was developed to diagnose cytomegalovirus status using the catalog of TCR beta chain sequences. A later analysis assigned V and J genes by comparing TCR nucleotide sequences with IMGT/GENE-DB human TR gene sequences. In a later analysis, CDR3 sequences and most-parsimonious VDJ recombination scenarios were assigned using the TCRdist pipeline. In a later analysis, each TCR beta chain was defined by its CDR3 amino acid sequence together with its V-gene family, and reads lacking a unique V-gene family were excluded. In a later analysis, approximately 640 highly shared, low-generation-probability nucleotide sequences were removed to address suspected cross-contamination and a sequencing artifact. A later analysis calculated a clonal expansion index for each public chain from normalized within-repertoire ranks of inferred template counts. In a later analysis, generation probabilities were computed using a VDJ recombination model fitted to out-of-frame rearrangements, and the results were checked against IGoR. A later analysis scored TCR-TCR, TCR-HLA and TCR-CMV co-occurrence with hypergeometric tests, applying a repertoire-size bias correction to TCR pairs. False discovery rates were estimated in a later analysis by permuting HLA or CMV assignments 20 times. In a later analysis, co-occurring TCRs were grouped with DBSCAN, and TCRdist sequence similarity was added when clustering was performed within HLA-allele-positive subsets. Repertoires with fewer than 30,000 or more than 120,000 public chains were left out of co-occurrence clustering, as were five repertoires with anomalous nucleotide sharing. As stored in TCRdb, this immuneACCESS dataset retains in-frame rearrangements with V and J assigned. A fraction of the clones does not appear; measured against another copy, unresolved V genes explain less than half of the discrepancy, and the remainder lacks a known reason. That table is the source of V, J and clone size, and D and trimming were worked out from the DNA. The sample yields 80,000 to 95,000 clones; around 79% were counted once. Together, the top ten hold roughly 14% of the sample.

The sequenced sample consisted of PBMCs. The clonotype was recovered from a woman aged 40 to 50 in good health and CMV-seropositive.

The CDR3 corresponds to CASSRQGQFGNTIYF. In nucleotides, the sequence is TGTGCCAGTAGTCGTCAGGGACAGTTCGGAAACACCATATATTTT. The chain is assembled from TRBV19 and TRBJ1-3; 7 of the junction bases match TRBD1. V lost 5 bases and J lost 4 bases, and the count of bases not matched to a germline gene is 8. In the germline V gene (reference sequence), CDR1 corresponds to LNHDA and CDR2 to SQIVND. The CDR3 holds 15 amino acids from the cysteine to the phenylalanine. CDR3 DNA only is kept here, 45 bases in frame from base 1.